The 28 T cell receptor beta chains below all came from one sample that was sequenced in a study of blood T cell repertoires in COVID-19. TCRdb's copy holds only in-frame clones and misses some; the assay was immunoSEQ multiplex PCR. In the table there are fewer than 120,000 clones, 75% to 85% of which are singletons. The sequencing input was peripheral blood. Receptors were obtained from a woman aged 55-70 years with acute or convalescent COVID-19.

The genes are TRBV19 and TRBJ2-7; D not resolved. V lost 5 bases and J lost 2, with 13 bases in between. The CDR3 is made up of 14 amino acids. Germline assignment: CDR1 LNHDA and CDR2 SQIVND (reference sequence). The chain's CDR3 is CASSRSQEAYEQYF. The CDR3 region has the DNA TGTGCCAGTAGTCGATCCCAGGAAGCCTACGAGCAGTACTTC.

Remarks on this clone: An end of the junction differs from the germline gene, which may be a read error. V is TRBV28 and J is TRBJ2-7, with unresolved D. Germline-derived CDR1 and CDR2 are MDHEN and SYDVKM. The CDR3 sequence is 12 residues long. The CDR3 DNA reads TGTGCCAGCAGCCTCACGCAGACGGAGCAGTATTTC. As protein: CASSLTQTEQYF.

The chain joins TRBV7-2 to TRBJ1-4, with 8 positions matching TRBD1. Germline V CDR1 and CDR2: SGHTA, FQGNSA. The CDR3 loop spans 13 amino acids. The V segment lost 5 bases and the J segment 13 bases; nucleotides outside the gene matches: 9. CDR3 nucleotides: TGTGCCAGCAGCGTCACGGACAGGGCGAGACTGTTTTTT. Protein: CASSVTDRARLFF.

CDR3: CASSPYWTTSYEQYF. Written as DNA, the CDR3 is TGTGCCAGCAGCCCGTACTGGACAACCTCCTACGAGCAGTACTTC. The chain employs TRBV9 and TRBJ2-7; D perhaps matches TRBD1 (5 bases). Germline-derived CDR1 and CDR2 are SGDLS and YYNGEE. The CDR3 totals 15 residues. V lost 4 bases, J lost 0 bases, and 14 bases lay in between.

This clone was recorded a few times. This rearrangement joins TRBV11-2 to TRBJ2-5; 13 nucleotides align to TRBD2. V lost 1 base to trimming and J lost 7 bases; unmatched junction nucleotides: 6. The CDR3 has 16 amino acids. Germline V gene sequence: CDR1 SGHAT, CDR2 FQNNGV. DNA of the CDR3: TGTGCCAGCAGCTTAGTACTAGCGGGGGGGCCGGGGACCCAGTACTTC. Translating gives CASSLVLAGGPGTQYF.

The chain recombines TRBV7-2 with TRBJ2-1, with TRBD1 identical over 8 bases. V lost 2 bases to trimming and J lost 9 bases; unmatched junction nucleotides: 9. This CDR3 is built from 15 residues. Germline CDR1 SGHTA, CDR2 FQGNSA. The CDR3 spells CASSLSARGHGEQFF. CDR3 DNA sequence: TGTGCCAGCAGCTTAAGTGCCAGGGGGCATGGTGAGCAGTTCTTC.

V usage is TRBV19 and J usage is TRBJ1-3; TRBD1 is a possible D gene (5 bases). V lost 10 bases to trimming and J lost 2 bases, with 15 bases between them. The CDR3 runs 14 residues. The germline CDR1 and CDR2 sequences are LNHDA and SQIVND (reference sequence). The CDR3 DNA sequence: TGTGCCACCGAGGGGCGGGGCGCTGGAAACACCATATATTTT. Its translation: CATEGRGAGNTIYF.

The chain carries TRBV7-9 and TRBJ2-7; maybe TRBD2 (5 bases). V lost 5 bases, J lost 0 bases, and 8 bases lay in between. This CDR3 has 13 amino acids. CDR1 SEHNR and CDR2 FQNEAQ come from the germline V gene (reference sequence). CDR3 in amino acids: CASSRDYSYEQYF. In DNA form, the CDR3 reads TGTGCCAGCAGCCGGGATTACTCCTACGAGCAGTACTTC.

The genes are TRBV10-3 and TRBJ2-3; 13 bases map to TRBD2. Per the germline V gene, CDR1 is ENHRY and CDR2 is SYGVKD. Trimming took 10 bases from V and 3 from J; bases not matched to a gene: 7. The CDR3 loop spans 15 amino acids. The CDR3 sequence is CASRLAGGLTDTQYF. The CDR3 region has the DNA TGTGCCAGCCGACTAGCGGGGGGTTTAACAGATACGCAGTATTTT.

CDR3: CASSRGTGARYTF. The DNA of the CDR3 is TGTGCCAGCAGCCGCGGGACAGGGGCCCGCTACACCTTC. The chain joins TRBV6-2 or TRBV6-3 to TRBJ1-2, with TRBD1 matching 10 bases. CDR1 is MNHEY and CDR2 is SVGEGT in the germline V gene. This CDR3 contains 13 residues. V lost 6 bases to trimming and J lost 9 bases; unmatched junction nucleotides: 7.

The chain has TRBV7-3 and TRBJ2-3; 7 nucleotides line up with TRBD1. CDR3 length: 14 amino acids. V shed 2 bases and J 6 bases; nucleotides not matched to a gene: 5. CDR1 is SGHTA, CDR2 FQGTGA, per germline. DNA for the CDR3: TGTGCCAGCAGCTTAGAAGGGGGCATTGATACGCAGTATTTT. It codes for CASSLEGGIDTQYF.

The chain recombines TRBV7-2 with TRBJ2-5; D is unclear. V shed 1 base and J shed 7 bases, with 16 bases lying between them. Germline V gene lookup returns CDR1 SGHTA and CDR2 FQGNSA. The CDR3 runs to 15 residues. This CDR3 is CASSLEPGVLGTQYF. In nucleotides, the CDR3 is TGTGCCAGCAGCTTAGAACCGGGTGTTTTAGGGACCCAGTACTTC.

The chain couples TRBV29-1 to TRBJ2-5, with TRBD1 as a possible D gene (5 bases). This CDR3 region has 12 residues. The V gene lost 5 bases and the J gene lost 4 bases, with 11 bases spanning the gap. The germline CDR1 and CDR2 sequences are SQVTM and ANQGSEA. This CDR3 is CSVHQQVETQYF. The DNA for the CDR3 is TGCAGCGTTCACCAACAGGTAGAGACCCAGTACTTC.

The V and J genes are TRBV7-9 and TRBJ1-1, with TRBD1 as a possible D gene (5 bases). Germline CDR1 SEHNR, CDR2 FQNEAQ (reference sequence). This CDR3 comprises 14 residues. Trimming left V 3 bases short and J 4 bases short, with 12 bases between. The CDR3 loop is CASSFSGVSTEAFF. The CDR3 DNA is TGTGCCAGCAGCTTCTCGGGGGTGAGCACTGAAGCTTTCTTT.

This rearrangement joins TRBV6-5 to TRBJ1-1; no clear D gene. The V end was cut by 2 bases, the J end by 1 base, with 8 bases between. Germline CDR1 is MNHEY and CDR2 is SVGAGI. This CDR3 spans 14 amino acids. The chain's CDR3 is CASSYGRRNTEAFF. In DNA form, the CDR3 reads TGTGCCAGCAGTTACGGCAGGCGGAACACTGAAGCTTTCTTT.

The chain carries TRBV5-1 and TRBJ1-1; a weak D match, TRBD1 (5 bases). Between the trimmed V and J ends, which lost 4 bases and 1 base, there was a span of 11 bases. The V gene's germline CDR1 is SGHRS and CDR2 YFSETQ. The CDR3 covers 14 residues. CDR3: CASSGGDANTEAFF. CDR3 DNA sequence: TGCGCCAGCAGCGGGGGGGATGCGAACACTGAAGCTTTCTTT.

This rearrangement joins TRBV30 to TRBJ2-4; D is perhaps TRBD1 (5 bases). There are 14 residues in the CDR3. The germline V gene has CDR1 GTSNPN and CDR2 SVGIG (reference sequence). V lost 2 bases and J 0 bases, leaving 8 bases between the germline ends. The CDR3 spells CAWSWGIAKNIQYF. The CDR3 bases are TGTGCCTGGAGTTGGGGCATAGCCAAAAACATTCAGTACTTC.

The chain carries TRBV7-2 and TRBJ1-2, with 9 bases identical to TRBD1. Germline lookup yields CDR1 SGHTA and CDR2 FQGNSA. V trimming: 5 bases; J trimming: 2 bases; junction bases outside the gene matches: 6. The CDR3 runs 15 residues. In DNA, the CDR3 is TGTGCCAGCAGCCCACAGGGGGCGAGAAACTATGGCTACACCTTC. Translation gives CASSPQGARNYGYTF.

This chain uses TRBV5-1 with TRBJ2-3; the match to TRBD2 covers 10 bases. The CDR3 sequence is 16 residues long. V lost 1 base and J lost 4; bases outside the gene matches: 6. The germline CDR1 and CDR2 sequences are SGHRS and YFSETQ. CDR3 bases: TGCGCCAGCAGCTTGTTCAGCGGGGGGGCCTCAGATACGCAGTATTTT. Its translation is CASSLFSGGASDTQYF.

The chain is built from TRBV15 and TRBJ1-4; no reliable D call. Trimming took 3 bases from V and 5 from J, leaving 19 bases between them. This CDR3 has 17 residues. CDR1 is LNHNV and CDR2 is YYDKDF in the germline V gene (reference sequence). CDR3 sequence: CATSSGFGWALNEKLFF. The CDR3 bases are TGTGCCACCAGCAGCGGATTTGGGTGGGCGCTGAATGAAAAACTGTTTTTT.

The chain uses TRBV30 and TRBJ1-5; D uncertain. Deletions cut 3 bases from V and 0 bases from J, with 9 bases between. This CDR3 contains 14 residues. Germline V gene lookup returns CDR1 GTSNPN and CDR2 SVGIG (reference sequence). The DNA of the CDR3 is TGTGCCTGGAGGTCTAAGTATAGCAATCAGCCCCAGCATTTT. Encoded protein: CAWRSKYSNQPQHF.

The rearrangement uses TRBV5-4 and TRBJ1-5; D not certain. The length of the CDR3 is 15 residues. Germline V gene lookup returns CDR1 SGHNT and CDR2 YYREEE (reference sequence). With 1 base removed from V and 5 bases from J, the gap between germline ends came to 13 bases. The CDR3 nucleotides read TGTGCCAGCAGCTTGTGGGGAGGGAACGATCAGCCCCAGCATTTT. It encodes CASSLWGGNDQPQHF.

The chain is built from TRBV5-5 and TRBJ1-2, with 8 nucleotides matching TRBD1. Germline loops: CDR1 SGHKS, CDR2 YYEKEE (reference sequence). The length of the CDR3 is 17 residues. J gave up 1 base and V 3 bases, and 11 bases lay outside the gene matches. DNA of the CDR3: TGTGCCAGCAGCTCCACCGGGACAGGAGGGGGTAACTATGGCTACACCTTC. Translated: CASSSTGTGGGNYGYTF.

This clone was observed once. The V and J genes are TRBV11-3 and TRBJ1-3; tentatively, D is TRBD1 (5 bases). This CDR3 is 16 amino acids long. CDR1 is SGHNT, CDR2 YENEEA, per germline. V dropped 5 bases and J dropped 4 bases, with 18 bases sitting between them. CDR3 sequence: CASSRGTAMTGNTIYF. CDR3 nucleotides: TGTGCCAGCAGCCGCGGGACGGCGATGACCGGAAACACCATATATTTT.

To note about this clone: At one of its ends the junction is not consistent with the germline gene, which may arise from a read error. In DNA, the CDR3 is TGTGCCAGCTCAGGACTAGCGTACGAGCGGTACTTC. It is translated as CASSGLAYERYF. The chain has TRBV7-2 and TRBJ2-7; 9 bases agree with TRBD2. The CDR3 runs to 12 residues. CDR1 is SGHTA and CDR2 is FQGNSA in the germline V gene.

J is TRBJ1-2 and V is TRBV28; D remains ambiguous. This CDR3 contains 12 residues. V lost 7 bases to trimming and J lost 4 bases, with 10 bases between them. CDR1 MDHEN and CDR2 SYDVKM come from the germline V gene. This chain's CDR3 is CASNVQSYGYTF. CDR3 coding DNA: TGTGCCAGCAACGTACAGAGCTATGGCTACACCTTC.

The V call is TRBV28, the J call TRBJ1-1, with D perhaps matching TRBD1 (6 bases). The germline CDR1 and CDR2 sequences are MDHEN and SYDVKM. V was pared by 3 bases and J by 1 base, with 21 bases between. The CDR3 totals 18 residues. The CDR3 protein is CASSFHLTGIIRNTEAFF. CDR3 nucleotide sequence: TGTGCCAGCAGTTTTCACCTAACAGGGATTATCAGGAACACTGAAGCTTTCTTT. Looking up the rest from reference TRBV28 and TRBJ1-1 gives the full variable domain: DVKVTQSSRYLVKRTGEKVFLECVQDMDHENMFWYRQDPGLGLRLIYFSYDVKMKEKGDIPEGYSVSREKKERFSLILESASTNQTSMYLCASSFHLTGIIRNTEAFFGQGTRLTVV.

The chain couples TRBV18 to TRBJ1-1; 7 bases are a match to TRBD1. The CDR3 contains 15 residues. Germline V lookup: CDR1 KGHSH, CDR2 LQKENI. The trim removed 8 bases at V and 4 bases at J, leaving 13 bases unmatched. CDR3 nucleotide sequence: TGTGCCAGCGCCACACCCCAGGGGGACACCACTGAAGCTTTCTTT. It yields the protein CASATPQGDTTEAFF.